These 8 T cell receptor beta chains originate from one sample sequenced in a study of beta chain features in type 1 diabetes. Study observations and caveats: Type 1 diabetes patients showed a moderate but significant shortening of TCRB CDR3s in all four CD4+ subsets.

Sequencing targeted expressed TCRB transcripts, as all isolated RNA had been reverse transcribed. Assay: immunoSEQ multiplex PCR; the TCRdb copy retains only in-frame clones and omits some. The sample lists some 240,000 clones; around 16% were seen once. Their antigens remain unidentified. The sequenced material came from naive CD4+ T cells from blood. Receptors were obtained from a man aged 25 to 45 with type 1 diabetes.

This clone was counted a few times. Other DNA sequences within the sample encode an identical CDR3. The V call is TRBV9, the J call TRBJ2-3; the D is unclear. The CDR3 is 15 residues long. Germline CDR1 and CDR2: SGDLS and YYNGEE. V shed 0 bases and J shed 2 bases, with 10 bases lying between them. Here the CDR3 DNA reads TGTGCCAGCAGCGTAGCTGGCGGATCCACAGATACGCAGTATTTT. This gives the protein CASSVAGGSTDTQYF. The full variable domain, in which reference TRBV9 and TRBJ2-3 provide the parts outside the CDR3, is DSGVTQTPKHLITATGQRVTLRCSPRSGDLSVYWYQQSLDQGLQFLIQYYNGEERAKGNILERFSAQQFPDLHSELNLSSLELGDSALYFCASSVAGGSTDTQYFGPGTRLTVL.

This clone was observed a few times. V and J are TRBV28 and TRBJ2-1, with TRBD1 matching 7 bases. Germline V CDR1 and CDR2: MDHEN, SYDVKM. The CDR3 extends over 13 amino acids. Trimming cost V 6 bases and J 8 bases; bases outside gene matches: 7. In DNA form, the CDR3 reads TGTGCCAGCAGACTGACAGGGATAGATGAGCAGTTCTTC. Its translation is CASRLTGIDEQFF.

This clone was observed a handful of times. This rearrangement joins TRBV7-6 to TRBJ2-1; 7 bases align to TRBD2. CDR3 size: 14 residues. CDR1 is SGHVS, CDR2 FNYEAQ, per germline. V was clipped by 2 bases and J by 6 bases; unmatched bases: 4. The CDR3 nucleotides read TGTGCCAGCAGCTTAAACCCGGGGGGCAATGAGCAGTTCTTC. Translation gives CASSLNPGGNEQFF.

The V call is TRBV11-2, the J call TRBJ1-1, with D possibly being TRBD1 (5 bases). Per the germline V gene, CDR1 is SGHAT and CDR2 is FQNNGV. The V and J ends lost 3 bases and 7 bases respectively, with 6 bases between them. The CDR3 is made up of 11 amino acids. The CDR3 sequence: CASSLQGEAFF. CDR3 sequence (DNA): TGTGCCAGCAGCTTGCAGGGTGAAGCTTTCTTT.

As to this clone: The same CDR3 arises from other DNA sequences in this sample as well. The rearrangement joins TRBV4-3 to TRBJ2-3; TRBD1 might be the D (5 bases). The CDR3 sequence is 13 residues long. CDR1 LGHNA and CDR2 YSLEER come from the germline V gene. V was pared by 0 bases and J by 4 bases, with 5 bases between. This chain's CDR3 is CASSQEGPDTQYF. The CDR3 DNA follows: TGCGCCAGCAGCCAAGAGGGGCCAGATACGCAGTATTTT.

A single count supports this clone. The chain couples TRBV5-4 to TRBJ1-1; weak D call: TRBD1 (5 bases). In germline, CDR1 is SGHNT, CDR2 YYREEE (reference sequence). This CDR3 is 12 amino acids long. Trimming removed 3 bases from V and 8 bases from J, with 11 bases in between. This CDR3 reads CASSSRGDEAFF. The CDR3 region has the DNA TGTGCCAGCAGCTCAAGGGGCGACGAAGCTTTCTTT.

The CDR3 here is CATSRDLASGSYEQYF. DNA of the CDR3: TGTGCCACCAGCAGAGATCTGGCTAGCGGGAGCTACGAGCAGTACTTC. The chain is built from TRBV15 and TRBJ2-7; TRBD2 matches at 10 bases. The V gene's germline CDR1 is LNHNV and CDR2 YYDKDF (reference sequence). The CDR3 loop spans 16 amino acids. V was clipped by 0 bases and J by 3 bases; unmatched bases: 5.

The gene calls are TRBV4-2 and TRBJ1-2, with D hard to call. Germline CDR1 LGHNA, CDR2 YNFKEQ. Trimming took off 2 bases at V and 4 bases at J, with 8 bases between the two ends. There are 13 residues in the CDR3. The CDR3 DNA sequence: TGTGCCAGCAGCCAAACAGATTCCTATGGCTACACCTTC. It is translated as CASSQTDSYGYTF.